This T cell receptor beta chain was identified in a study of shared clonotypes between healthy human individuals. Some clones are missing from TCRdb's copy, which holds only in-frame ones; the method was immunoSEQ multiplex PCR. The sample yields a few hundred thousand clones, 95% seen once. Study-wide findings and caveats: Among the subsets, naive ones generally showed larger estimated richness than memory ones. The rarefaction results pointed to incomplete sorted-subset sequencing despite large depth.

The germline V gene has CDR1 SGHDN and CDR2 FVKESK. V shed 2 bases and J shed 3 bases, with 11 bases lying between them. CDR3 length: 14 residues. Terminally differentiated effector memory CD45RA+ cells were left out of the naive CD8 fraction, which was CD45RO-negative and positively selected for CCR7. To note about this clone: Its antigen is not known.

The chain is built from TRBV14 and TRBJ2-7; the D is unclear. This clonotype was sampled from a woman aged 25 to 39 in good health. Sample: naive CD8+ T cells sorted from blood. Here the CDR3 DNA reads TGTGCCAGCAGCCAATACCAGGCTTTCTACGAGCAGTACTTC. It yields the protein CASSQYQAFYEQYF.